These 27 T cell receptor beta chains were all obtained from the same sample, sequenced in a study of blood T cells in healthy people across ages (dated by TCRdb to 2013 to 2016). The library was obtained by 5' RACE. Instrument used: Illumina HiSeq 2500. A second PCR of about 6 to 11 cycles was performed with a sample-barcoded 5' primer and a J-beta primer mix. Clones were called with MiXCR by TCRdb after fastp trimmed the public reads at Q25, and only in-frame beta chains were retained. Identical CDR3 protein sequences are pooled into one entry, listed with their most common genes and DNA. The sample table contains approximately 1.5 million distinct CDR3 sequences; only one count was recorded for roughly a third of them. Over 9% of the sample goes to the ten largest clones. The specimen was blood. Source of these receptors: a woman in her 30s in good health.

This clonotype has only a few counts. The chain employs TRBV4-1 and TRBJ2-7; D gene ambiguous. The germline V and J ends were trimmed by 5 bases and 3 bases, with 11 bases remaining between them. This CDR3 contains 13 residues. Germline assignment: CDR1 MGHRA and CDR2 YSYEKL. The CDR3, as DNA: TGCGCCAGCAGCGTAGGCACCTACTACGAGCAGTACTTC. Protein sequence: CASSVGTYYEQYF.

V gene TRBV4-1 combines with J gene TRBJ1-4; TRBD1 aligns across 9 bases. The germline gives CDR1 MGHRA, CDR2 YSYEKL. CDR3 length: 16 residues. J gave up 7 bases and V 2 bases, and 8 bases lay outside the gene matches. CDR3 nucleotide sequence: TGCGCCAGCAGCCAACCCCCGGGACAGGGATTTGAAAAACTGTTTTTT. Residues: CASSQPPGQGFEKLFF.

The rearrangement joins TRBV3-1 to TRBJ2-3; D is unclear. Germline CDR1 and CDR2: LGHDT and YNNKEL (reference sequence). V shed 0 bases and J shed 1 base, with 8 bases lying between them. The CDR3 is 15 amino acids. The CDR3 region has the DNA TGTGCCAGCAGCCAAGATCAACCCGGCACAGATACGCAGTATTTT. This codes for CASSQDQPGTDTQYF.

This sequence joins TRBV20-1 and TRBJ2-1, with a weak D call TRBD2 (6 bases). Germline lookup yields CDR1 DFQATT and CDR2 SNEGSKA (reference sequence). The CDR3 is 15 residues long. Deletions cut 3 bases from V and 3 bases from J, with 15 bases between. DNA for the CDR3: TGCAGTGCTAGCCGCTTGGAGGGAGACTACAATGAGCAGTTCTTC. Residues: CSASRLEGDYNEQFF.

This clonotype was detected only a few times. This chain links TRBV6-2 or TRBV6-3 with TRBJ1-5, with D possibly matching TRBD1 (5 bases). CDR1 is MNHEY, CDR2 SVGEGT, per germline. This CDR3 has 14 amino acids. The V and J ends lost 5 bases and 7 bases respectively, with 15 bases between them. The CDR3 reads CASSPEGVGQPQHF. DNA of the CDR3: TGTGCCAGCAGTCCCGAAGGGGTTGGGCAGCCCCAGCATTTT.

This clonotype was seen a few times. This rearrangement joins TRBV20-1 to TRBJ2-5; D not certain. The length of the CDR3 is 13 residues. With 3 bases removed from V and 1 base from J, the gap between germline ends came to 9 bases. Germline loops: CDR1 DFQATT, CDR2 SNEGSKA (reference sequence). The CDR3 DNA reads as TGCAGTGCTAGTAAGGCCGGCCAAGAGACCCAGTACTTC. Translation: CSASKAGQETQYF.

Only a few counts were recorded for this clonotype. CDR3 sequence reads: CSASGGQGAYTGYTF. Here the CDR3 DNA reads TGCAGTGCTAGCGGGGGACAGGGGGCGTATACTGGCTACACCTTC. The V call is TRBV20-1, the J call TRBJ1-2; 12 positions match TRBD1. With 3 bases clipped from V and 7 bases from J, the junction kept 9 bases outside the gene matches. Germline CDR1 is DFQATT and CDR2 is SNEGSKA (reference sequence). The CDR3 consists of 15 residues.

This chain's CDR3 is CASSIDRHPTEAFF. In DNA form, the CDR3 reads TGTGCCAGTAGTATAGACCGGCACCCCACTGAAGCTTTCTTT. This chain joins TRBV19 and TRBJ1-1, with D unclear. The CDR3 totals 14 residues. V shed 0 bases and J shed 4 bases, with 9 bases lying between them. Per the germline V gene, CDR1 is LNHDA and CDR2 is SQIVND (reference sequence).

CDR3 sequence reads: CASRSGLVADEQFF. CDR3 DNA sequence: TGTGCCAGCCGCTCGGGACTAGTGGCGGATGAGCAGTTCTTC. The gene calls are TRBV27 and TRBJ2-1, with 8 bases fitting TRBD2. CDR3 length: 14 residues. Unmatched junction bases numbered 11, after V lost 8 bases and J lost 8 bases. CDR1 and CDR2 (germline): MNHEY, SMNVEV (reference sequence).

V is TRBV14 and J is TRBJ1-6; D remains ambiguous. Germline CDR1 and CDR2: SGHDN and FVKESK. The V gene lost 1 base and the J gene lost 10 bases, with 17 bases spanning the gap. The CDR3 has 16 residues. CDR3 in DNA: TGTGCCAGCAGCCAAGGTTCCCTAAGAGGCCGATCACCCCTCCACTTT. This codes for CASSQGSLRGRSPLHF. The full variable domain, its missing parts supplied by reference TRBV14 and TRBJ1-6, is EAGVTQFPSHSVIEKGQTVTLRCDPISGHDNLYWYRRVMGKEIKFLLHFVKESKQDESGMPNNRFLAERTGGTYSTLKVQPAELEDSGVYFCASSQGSLRGRSPLHFGNGTRLTVT.

This clonotype was counted a few times. The CDR3 bases are TGCAGTCCGACGGTAGCGGGAGTCGAGCAGTACTTC. Its translation: CSPTVAGVEQYF. The genes are TRBV20-1 and TRBJ2-7; 9 nucleotides align to TRBD2. The CDR3 covers 12 residues. V shed 8 bases and J 6 bases; nucleotides not matched to a gene: 8. Germline values: CDR1 DFQATT, CDR2 SNEGSKA (reference sequence).

This clonotype has just a few counts. The CDR3 region is CASSQGGRDYGYTF. CDR3 nucleotide sequence: TGTGCCAGCAGCCAAGGGGGCCGAGACTATGGCTACACCTTC. The rearrangement joins TRBV7-9 to TRBJ1-2, with 7 bases aligning to TRBD1. The CDR3 has 14 residues. Germline V gene data show CDR1 as SEHNR and CDR2 as FQNEAQ (reference sequence). V gave up 5 bases and J gave up 3 bases; unmatched junction bases: 6.

This chain connects TRBV28 to TRBJ2-1, with 7 bases fitting TRBD2. Germline V gives CDR1 MDHEN, CDR2 SYDVKM. The CDR3 sequence is 15 residues long. V gave up 5 bases and J gave up 6 bases; unmatched junction bases: 10. The CDR3 is CASSLSGVLANEQFF. DNA for the CDR3: TGTGCCAGCAGTCTGAGCGGGGTACTCGCCAATGAGCAGTTCTTC. The full variable domain, with the rest looked up from reference TRBV28 and TRBJ2-1, is DVKVTQSSRYLVKRTGEKVFLECVQDMDHENMFWYRQDPGLGLRLIYFSYDVKMKEKGDIPEGYSVSREKKERFSLILESASTNQTSMYLCASSLSGVLANEQFFGPGTRLTVL.

This clonotype was found a few times. V usage is TRBV7-9 and J usage is TRBJ2-7, with 9 bases identical to TRBD1. From germline, CDR1 is SEHNR and CDR2 FQNEAQ (reference sequence). The CDR3 contains 14 residues. With V trimmed by 7 bases and J by 7 bases, 11 bases remained unmatched. Here the CDR3 reads CASTSRDRVREQYF. The CDR3 DNA is TGTGCCAGCACCTCCCGGGACAGGGTTAGGGAGCAGTACTTC.

The J gene is TRBJ1-1, the V gene TRBV20-1, with D possibly being TRBD1 (5 bases). CDR3 length: 16 residues. The germline V gene has CDR1 DFQATT and CDR2 SNEGSKA (reference sequence). The V and J ends lost 5 bases and 4 bases respectively, with 23 bases between them. CDR3 sequence (DNA): TGCAGTGCTGACGGACAATCGAGGTACCTTCTCACTGAAGCTTTCTTT. Residues: CSADGQSRYLLTEAFF.

V usage is TRBV11-2 and J usage is TRBJ2-3, with 7 nucleotides matching TRBD1. Germline V lookup: CDR1 SGHAT, CDR2 FQNNGV. Trimming cost V 5 bases and J 7 bases; bases outside gene matches: 6. The CDR3 is 13 amino acids. CDR3 in amino acids: CASSLDRDHTQYF. The CDR3 nucleotides read TGTGCCAGCAGCCTTGACAGGGACCATACGCAGTATTTT.

The rearrangement links TRBV7-9 to TRBJ1-2; D call uncertain. Germline V gives CDR1 SEHNR, CDR2 FQNEAQ (reference sequence). Trimming pared 4 bases from V and 5 bases from J, leaving 14 bases between. The CDR3 consists of 14 residues. The CDR3 DNA reads as TGTGCCAGCAGCTCCCGGGGAACAACGTATGGCTACACCTTC. Protein product: CASSSRGTTYGYTF.

This chain connects TRBV4-2 to TRBJ2-4; tentative D call: TRBD2 (5 bases). CDR3 length: 15 amino acids. Between the trimmed V and J ends, which lost 5 bases and 13 bases, there was a span of 24 bases. The germline gives CDR1 LGHNA, CDR2 YNFKEQ. The CDR3, as DNA: TGTGCCAGCAGCTATCCTACTGCAGGTCCTGGGGAGCAGTACTTC. This encodes CASSYPTAGPGEQYF.

This clonotype was detected a few times. The gene calls are TRBV3-1 and TRBJ2-5; maybe TRBD2 (5 bases). This CDR3 is 14 amino acids long. CDR1 and CDR2 (germline): LGHDT, YNNKEL (reference sequence). Trimming pared 0 bases from V and 5 bases from J, leaving 10 bases between. For the CDR3, the DNA is TGTGCCAGCAGCCAAGAAGGGAGTCGGGAGACCCAGTACTTC. Its protein product is CASSQEGSRETQYF.

About this clonotype itself: A read error is possible here, since a much larger clone lies one base away. The chain carries TRBV29-1 and TRBJ2-3; D not resolved. The CDR3 totals 14 residues. Germline lookup yields CDR1 SQVTM and CDR2 ANQGSEA. The CDR3 reads CGVEVGVSTDTQYF. Written as DNA, the CDR3 is TGCGGCGTTGAAGTTGGAGTTAGCACAGATACGCAGTATTTT.

The V call is TRBV20-1, the J call TRBJ1-1, with unresolved D. Between the trimmed V and J ends, which lost 6 bases and 1 base, there was a span of 9 bases. Per germline, CDR1 DFQATT and CDR2 SNEGSKA (reference sequence). CDR3 size: 12 residues. The CDR3 coding sequence is TGCAGTGCACTTACTACGAACACTGAAGCTTTCTTT. Translating gives CSALTTNTEAFF.

The V gene is TRBV11-2, the J gene TRBJ2-1; 7 bases match TRBD2. CDR1 is SGHAT and CDR2 is FQNNGV in the germline V gene. This CDR3 contains 13 residues. J was trimmed by 0 bases and V by 11 bases; bases with no gene match: 4. The CDR3 spells CAAGEGSYNEQFF. CDR3 DNA sequence: TGTGCCGCGGGGGAGGGCTCCTACAATGAGCAGTTCTTC.

This clonotype has only a few counts. This chain joins TRBV30 and TRBJ2-1; maybe TRBD2 (5 bases). Trimming stripped 4 bases from V and 6 bases from J, with 19 bases between. The CDR3 sequence is 15 residues long. Germline V lookup: CDR1 GTSNPN, CDR2 SVGIG (reference sequence). For the CDR3, the DNA is TGTGCCTGGACTATTCTAGCATCCCCCTTCAATGAGCAGTTCTTC. As protein: CAWTILASPFNEQFF.

Notes on this clonotype: The germline gene is not matched at one end of the junction; a read error may be the cause. The chain joins TRBV4-1 to TRBJ2-2; D may match TRBD1 or TRBD2 (5 bases each). This CDR3 contains 14 residues. The germline gives CDR1 MGHRA, CDR2 YSYEKL. The CDR3 DNA sequence: TGCGCCAGCAACCAAGTGGGGACGGGGCCCGAGCTGTTTTTT. Protein sequence: CASNQVGTGPELFF.

Details on this clonotype: A much larger clone differs by one base, so this may be a read error. This chain connects TRBV4-1 to TRBJ2-5; a possible D gene is TRBD2 (6 bases). From germline, CDR1 is MGHRA and CDR2 YSYEKL. CDR3 length: 16 amino acids. DNA for the CDR3: TGCGCCGGCAGCCAGACGATAGCGGAACACCAAGAGACCCAGTACTTC. This codes for CAGSQTIAEHQETQYF.

The chain is built from TRBV7-8 and TRBJ2-1, with 8 positions matching TRBD1. Germline lookup yields CDR1 SGHVS and CDR2 FQNEAQ. Losses at the gene ends were 5 bases for V and 10 bases for J; bases not matched to a gene: 7. The CDR3 contains 13 residues. The CDR3 DNA is TGTGCCAGCAGCCGCCAGGGGGCTATGGAGCAGTTCTTC. Translation: CASSRQGAMEQFF.

The CDR3 spells CASSFPSRIGLAGVGHSYEQYF. The DNA of the CDR3 is TGTGCCAGCAGTTTTCCCAGCAGGATCGGACTAGCGGGAGTCGGGCACTCCTACGAGCAGTACTTC. The chain combines TRBV27 with TRBJ2-7, with 13 nucleotides matching TRBD2. The CDR3 loop spans 22 amino acids. With 3 bases clipped from V and 0 bases from J, the junction kept 20 bases outside the gene matches. The germline V gene has CDR1 MNHEY and CDR2 SMNVEV (reference sequence).